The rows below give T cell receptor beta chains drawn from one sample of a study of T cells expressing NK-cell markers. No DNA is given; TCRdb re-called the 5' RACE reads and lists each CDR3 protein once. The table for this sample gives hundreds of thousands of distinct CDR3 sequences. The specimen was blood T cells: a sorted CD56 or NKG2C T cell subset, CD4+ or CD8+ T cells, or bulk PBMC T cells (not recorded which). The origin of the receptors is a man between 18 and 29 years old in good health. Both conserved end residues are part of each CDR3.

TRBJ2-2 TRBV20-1 CSARVDQRNTGELFF
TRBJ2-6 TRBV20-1 CSARGKTPNVLTF
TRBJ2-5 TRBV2 CASTPRDLETQYF
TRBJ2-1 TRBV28 CASSTLAAEQFF
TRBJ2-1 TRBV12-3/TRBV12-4 CASTLHSRGLAHTYNEQFF
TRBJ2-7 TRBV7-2 CASSSNLLAGVSYEQYF
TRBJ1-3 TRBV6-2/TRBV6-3 CASTDNSGNTIYF
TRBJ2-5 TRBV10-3 CAITPELQETQYF
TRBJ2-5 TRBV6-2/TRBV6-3 CASSYSTRTGVETQYF
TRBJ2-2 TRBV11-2 CASSLSSLTSTGELFF
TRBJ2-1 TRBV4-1 CASSQGSGAFF
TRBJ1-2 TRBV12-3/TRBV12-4 CASSFGDIAGYTF
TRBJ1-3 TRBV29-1 CSVEKPDSGNTIYF
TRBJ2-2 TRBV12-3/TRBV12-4 CASSVAENTGELFF
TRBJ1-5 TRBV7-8 CASSLVVRGGNQPQHF
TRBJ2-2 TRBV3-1 CASSPGRATNTGELFF
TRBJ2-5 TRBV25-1 CASLGQTYQETQYF
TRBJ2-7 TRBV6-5 CASSYPDGTGGRSYEQYF
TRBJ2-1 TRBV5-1 CASSLTGQGINEQFF
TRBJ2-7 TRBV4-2 CASSPWVAYEQYF
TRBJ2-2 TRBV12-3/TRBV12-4 CASSFGSGRNTGELFF
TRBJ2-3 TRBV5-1 CASSLGLAGVGIRDTQYF
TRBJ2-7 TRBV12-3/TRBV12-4 CASSPLGRAYEQYF
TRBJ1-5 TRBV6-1 CASRPSTGGNQPQHF
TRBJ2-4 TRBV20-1 CSAPPRAKNIQYF
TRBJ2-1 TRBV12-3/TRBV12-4 CASRGTRVSSYNEQFF
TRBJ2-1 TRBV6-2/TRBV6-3 CASTRRRLYNEQFF
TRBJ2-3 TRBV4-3 CASSQRLAGGWEDTQYF
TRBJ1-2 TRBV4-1 CASSQEYRNYGYTF
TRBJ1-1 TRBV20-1 CSASPTVMNTEAFF
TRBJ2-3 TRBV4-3 CASSQNEGTIADTQYF
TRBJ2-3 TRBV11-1 CASSLPIQMTGGFSTDTQYF
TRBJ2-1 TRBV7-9 CASSLPQGHNEQFF
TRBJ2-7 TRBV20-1 CSAPKREGPYEQYF
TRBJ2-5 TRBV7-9 CASSLGPGLQETQYF
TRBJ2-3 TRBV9 CASSGEGQGSDTQYF
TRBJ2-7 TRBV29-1 CSALGDTLYEQYF
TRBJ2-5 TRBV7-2 CASSLGGLSKETQYF
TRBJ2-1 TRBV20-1 CSARAANEQFF
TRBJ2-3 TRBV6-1 CASGGGTNPLRDTQYF
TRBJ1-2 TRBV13 CASSLHQDGYGYTF